This TCR beta chain was captured in a study of human T cells and chemical hapten exposure (dated by TCRdb to the early 2020s). Study-level background: For sensitization, 2% DPC in acetone was applied to an approximately 2 cm by approximately 2 cm area of upper inner arm skin. Weekly therapeutic DPC doses were additionally applied to the scalp of patients throughout the roughly 23-week study period. Patch testing was performed on the upper back with Finn chambers containing 0.01% DPC, and the patch tests were scored after 6 days according to International Contact Dermatitis Research Group standards. The patient cohort, mostly female, included alopecia areata with under or over 50% scalp involvement, alopecia totalis and alopecia universalis. Libraries were pooled for sequencing, and variation in per-sample TCR yields was attributed mainly to small differences in library volumes within the pool. Peripheral blood TCR repertoire changes were tracked in vivo in alopecia patients during primary and secondary sensitization to the hapten diphenylcyclopropenone (DPC). Blood samples were taken from patients before sensitization (week 0) and then at 2, 6 and about 24 weeks after DPC sensitization. For TCR sequencing, blood came from 25 to 35 alopecia patients at anywhere from one to four time points (pre-sensitization, 2, 6 and 24 weeks).

Libraries were built with RACE. This sample was sequenced with a NextSeq 500. Library preparation attached unique molecular identifiers to individual cDNA molecules for quantitative, reproducible TCR counting. Both TCR alpha and TCR beta chains were sequenced from each blood RNA sample. The paper's processing steps were these. A median of roughly 98,000 TCRs per sample was observed, with a range of about 20,000 to 690,600. The Decombinator software suite was used to annotate V, J and CDR3 in the TCR reads. Every sample was subsampled to the same number of TCRs (28,000) for the PS versus PT1 abundance plots. TCRs were defined as expanded if absent before sensitization and observed at least eight times at the 2-week time point. TCRdb cleaned the public reads at Q25 with fastp, built clones with MiXCR and kept in-frame beta chains. Rows are unified per CDR3 protein, each entry keeping the most common DNA and genes. TCRdb assigned the V and J calls; the authors' analysis was not used. The sample table holds 300,000 to 450,000 distinct CDR3 sequences, of which around 5.5% were seen once. The ten largest clones add up to 2.6% of the sample.

This specimen's time point label, per the study, means: pre-sensitization, week 0. The treatment or condition label corresponds to: therapeutic diphenylcyclopropenone sensitization with weekly scalp DPC. At each patch-test visit, blood was drawn before the patch test was applied. Patients were eligible if aged 18 to 70, diagnosed with alopecia and judged suitable for DPC therapy, and pregnant patients were excluded. Total RNA was extracted from unfractionated whole blood collected in Tempus Blood RNA tubes. From a lookup of the germline V gene, CDR1 and CDR2 are MNHEY and SVGAGI. V has 6 bases trimmed and J has 6 bases trimmed; junction bases matching no gene number 11. The CDR3 numbers 15 residues from cysteine through phenylalanine. This entry keeps only the CDR3 DNA: 45 bases, framed from base 1. Beyond this particular receptor, the publication reports: After repeated subsampling, changes were observed in the strength of the expansion versus patch-test correlation and in the threshold at which the correlation became significant. Because all patients had alopecia, a presumed autoimmune disease, the immune response of the patients might differ from that of healthy individuals. The number of TCRs above 1 in 1000 frequency did not change with DPC sensitization; there was no evidence of global repertoire structure alterations. Patch test score correlated positively with the number of PT1 expanded TCRs, reaching significance at thresholds 8, 16 and 32 but not at 4. Expanded TCRs formed significantly more large CDR3 similarity clusters than pre-sensitization or healthy control sets, consistent with antigen-driven responses.

Notes on this clonotype: Its antigen remains unidentified. Base-call qualities are not available, and no considerably larger clone is one nucleotide away.

Sequencing used whole blood, obtained in connection with sensitization to the hapten diphenylcyclopropenone (DPC). This receptor was identified in a woman in her fifties or sixties with alopecia areata. Some clones in this sample may be carry-over from other donors' samples. The sequence joins TRBV6-5 to TRBJ2-3; TRBD1 agrees with 8 junctional bases. The CDR3 region reads CASSRGSGGPDTQYF. The DNA sequence reads TGTGCCAGCAGCCGCGGGTCAGGGGGCCCCGATACGCAGTATTTT.